The 29 T cell receptor beta chains presented below share a single source sample, sequenced in a study of fetal regulatory T cell absence and autoimmunity. Sequencing was performed with immunoSEQ multiplex PCR; in TCRdb, only in-frame clones are kept and a portion is missing. The sample lists about 95,000 clones; approximately 75% were seen once. Sequenced input: pancreas tissue. These receptors were collected from a male donor with IPEX syndrome.

This clone was counted only a few times. The genes are TRBV5-1 and TRBJ2-1, with 7 bases lining up with TRBD1. Germline V gene data show CDR1 as SGHRS and CDR2 as YFSETQ. The CDR3 sequence is 14 residues long. The trim removed 3 bases at V and 0 bases at J, leaving 0 bases unmatched. CDR3 nucleotide sequence: TGCGCCAGCAGCTGGGACAGCTCCTACAATGAGCAGTTCTTC. It translates to CASSWDSSYNEQFF.

V usage is TRBV10-3 and J usage is TRBJ2-1; D is tentatively TRBD1 or TRBD2 (6 bases each). Germline V gene lookup returns CDR1 ENHRY and CDR2 SYGVKD. This CDR3 has 16 residues. The V end lost 7 bases, the J end lost 6 bases, and 22 bases lay between the germline ends. In nucleotides, the CDR3 is TGTGCCATCACGAAGGTTCCTCGCAGGGGAGGCAATGAGCAGTTCTTC. As protein: CAITKVPRRGGNEQFF.

The table lists this clone with a count of one. V gene TRBV4-2 combines with J gene TRBJ2-3; D not resolved. Germline CDR1 LGHNA, CDR2 YNFKEQ. The CDR3 extends over 17 amino acids. V was trimmed by 0 bases and J by 2 bases, leaving 15 bases between them. The CDR3 is CASSQDRAVLTTDTQYF. In DNA form, the CDR3 reads TGTGCCAGCAGCCAAGATCGGGCGGTTCTCACCACAGATACGCAGTATTTT.

The chain employs TRBV19 and TRBJ2-1; D possibly corresponds to TRBD2 (6 bases). The germline V and J ends were trimmed by 5 bases and 5 bases, with 10 bases remaining between them. This CDR3 has 13 amino acids. Per germline, CDR1 LNHDA and CDR2 SQIVND (reference sequence). The CDR3 DNA reads TGTGCCAGTAGTTGGACTATCAACAATGAGCAGTTCTTC. This translates into CASSWTINNEQFF.

The chain carries TRBV11-2 and TRBJ2-1; the D is unclear. The CDR3 runs to 14 residues. Germline-derived CDR1 and CDR2 are SGHAT and FQNNGV. V shed 1 base and J shed 5 bases, with 9 bases lying between them. CDR3 protein: CASSLGSAHNEQFF. The CDR3 coding sequence is TGTGCCAGCAGCTTAGGAAGCGCCCACAATGAGCAGTTCTTC.

V gene TRBV7-9 combines with J gene TRBJ2-1; weak D call: TRBD2 (5 bases). The CDR3 extends over 15 amino acids. Trimming shortened V by 0 bases and J by 6 bases, and 12 bases separated the two germline ends. Germline CDR1 and CDR2: SEHNR and FQNEAQ (reference sequence). The CDR3 sequence is CASSLARGRVNEQFF. The CDR3 DNA reads TGTGCCAGCAGCTTAGCGCGAGGGCGGGTCAATGAGCAGTTCTTC.

This chain connects TRBV19 to TRBJ1-5, with D possibly matching TRBD1 (5 bases). Germline values: CDR1 LNHDA, CDR2 SQIVND (reference sequence). Trimming took 0 bases from V and 16 from J, leaving 13 bases between them. The CDR3 has 12 residues. The CDR3 loop is CASSIEDISLHF. Here the CDR3 DNA reads TGTGCCAGTAGTATAGAGGACATCTCTCTTCATTTT.

This chain connects TRBV7-6 to TRBJ1-1; 9 bases map to TRBD1. Trimming removed 3 bases from V and 9 bases from J; junction bases left unmatched: 17. The CDR3 sequence is 17 residues long. Germline V gives CDR1 SGHVS, CDR2 FNYEAQ. The CDR3 DNA is TGTGCCAGCAGCTTTTCTGCAGTTTCACCGGGACAGGGTAAAGCTTTCTTT. Translating it yields CASSFSAVSPGQGKAFF.

The V and J genes are TRBV5-1 and TRBJ2-4, with 8 bases that match TRBD1. The V and J ends lost 5 bases and 14 bases, in that order; junction bases with no gene match: 9. CDR3 length equals 12 residues. CDR1 is SGHRS and CDR2 is YFSETQ in the germline V gene. CDR3 sequence: CASSSLQGGKYF. For the CDR3, the DNA is TGCGCCAGCAGTTCGTTACAGGGGGGAAAGTACTTC.

This clone occurred once. V and J are TRBV23-1 and TRBJ2-1, with 14 bases matching TRBD2. TRBV23-1 is assigned to the ORF class and has an uncertain function. The CDR3 is 16 residues long. V gave up 2 bases and J gave up 9 bases; unmatched junction bases: 6. DNA of the CDR3: TGCGCCAGCAGTCAAGGGACTAGCGGGAGTTACGGTGAGCAGTTCTTC. Translating it yields CASSQGTSGSYGEQFF.

The V call is TRBV9, the J call TRBJ1-1; 9 bases align to TRBD1. Germline CDR1 SGDLS, CDR2 YYNGEE. This CDR3 contains 18 residues. V shed 4 bases and J 2 bases; nucleotides not matched to a gene: 15. The CDR3, as DNA: TGTGCCAGCAGCCTAGGGCGAGGGACAGGGCCTAGAAACACTGAAGCTTTCTTT. This sequence encodes CASSLGRGTGPRNTEAFF. The whole variable domain, remainder taken from reference TRBV9 and TRBJ1-1, is DSGVTQTPKHLITATGQRVTLRCSPRSGDLSVYWYQQSLDQGLQFLIQYYNGEERAKGNILERFSAQQFPDLHSELNLSSLELGDSALYFCASSLGRGTGPRNTEAFFGQGTRLTVV.

This clone was detected only a few times. The chain joins TRBV9 to TRBJ2-2; TRBD2 matches at 9 bases. V lost 6 bases to trimming and J lost 0 bases; unmatched junction nucleotides: 12. The CDR3 is 18 amino acids. CDR1 SGDLS and CDR2 YYNGEE come from the germline V gene. Here the CDR3 reads CASIPNLAGSANTGELFF. The CDR3 DNA reads TGTGCCAGCATCCCCAATCTAGCGGGGAGCGCGAACACCGGGGAGCTGTTTTTT.

The chain couples TRBV19 to TRBJ1-2; 10 nucleotides align to TRBD1. In germline, CDR1 is LNHDA, CDR2 SQIVND (reference sequence). Trimming took 6 bases from V and 4 from J; bases not matched to a gene: 2. This CDR3 spans 13 amino acids. CDR3 sequence: CASRTGGAYGYTF. CDR3 in DNA: TGTGCCAGTAGGACAGGGGGCGCCTATGGCTACACCTTC.

The J gene is TRBJ1-5, the V gene TRBV6-1; 7 bases are a match to TRBD1. Germline V lookup: CDR1 MNHNS, CDR2 SASEGT. This CDR3 contains 15 residues. The junction had 5 bases not matched to a gene; V was cut back by 2 bases and J by 4 bases. The DNA of the CDR3 is TGTGCCAGCAGTGAATCGGAGACAGGGAATCAGCCCCAGCATTTT. The encoded protein is CASSESETGNQPQHF.

The J gene is TRBJ2-7, the V gene TRBV11-2, with D tentatively TRBD2 (5 bases). The length of the CDR3 is 13 residues. V lost 5 bases, J lost 7 bases, and 15 bases lay in between. The germline gives CDR1 SGHAT, CDR2 FQNNGV. The CDR3 sequence: CASSLALRPEQYF. Written as DNA, the CDR3 is TGTGCCAGCAGCCTAGCCCTAAGACCGGAGCAGTACTTC.

The sample holds a few counts of this clone. V usage is TRBV4-1 and J usage is TRBJ2-3, with D possibly being TRBD1 (5 bases). V was shortened by 2 bases and J by 3 bases, with 12 bases between the two germline ends. Germline CDR1 is MGHRA and CDR2 is YSYEKL. The CDR3 length is 15 residues. CDR3 nucleotides: TGCGCCAGCAGCCAATCGCTAGGGGTAACAGATACGCAGTATTTT. Residues: CASSQSLGVTDTQYF.

The CDR3 loop reads CASSQGWTSTDTQYF. CDR3 bases: TGTGCCAGCAGCCAAGGATGGACCAGCACAGATACGCAGTATTTT. The genes are TRBV4-2 and TRBJ2-3; D is unclear. Trimming removed 1 base from V and 0 bases from J, with 8 bases in between. This CDR3 is built from 15 residues. Germline values: CDR1 LGHNA, CDR2 YNFKEQ.

The CDR3 DNA reads as TGTGCCAGTAGTATACAAAACTCTGGAAACACCATATATTTT. Translated, it gives CASSIQNSGNTIYF. This sequence joins TRBV19 and TRBJ1-3; D unresolved. The CDR3 runs 14 residues. Looked up from germline, CDR1 is LNHDA and CDR2 is SQIVND (reference sequence). V lost 2 bases and J 0 bases, leaving 5 bases between the germline ends.

The V call is TRBV21-1, the J call TRBJ1-4. TRBV21-1 is an annotated pseudogene. The CDR3 spans 14 residues. The CDR3 DNA is TGTGCCAGCAGCAAAGGATCAACTAATGAAAAACTGTTTTTT. Its protein product is CASSKGSTNEKLFF.

The chain uses TRBV6-5 and TRBJ1-2; 9 nucleotides line up with TRBD1. CDR1 and CDR2 (germline): MNHEY, SVGAGI. V was pared by 5 bases and J by 7 bases, with 5 bases of the junction left unmatched. This CDR3 is 13 amino acids long. In nucleotides, the CDR3 is TGTGCCAGCAGTACACAGGGGGCGGCTGGCTACACCTTC. Amino acids: CASSTQGAAGYTF.

V gene TRBV13 combines with J gene TRBJ2-1; 7 nucleotides line up with TRBD1. Germline V lookup: CDR1 PRHDT, CDR2 FYEKMQ (reference sequence). The CDR3 covers 13 residues. Unmatched junction bases numbered 4, after V lost 4 bases and J lost 7 bases. CDR3 bases: TGTGCCAGCAGCTCCGACAGGGTTAATGAGCAGTTCTTC. Protein product: CASSSDRVNEQFF.

CDR3 protein: CASSYGTSYEQYF. CDR3 bases: TGTGCCAGCAGCTACGGGACTAGCTACGAGCAGTACTTC. The chain joins TRBV5-4 to TRBJ2-7; 8 nucleotides match TRBD2. The length of the CDR3 is 13 residues. V lost 3 bases, J lost 3 bases, and 2 bases stayed unmatched. Per germline, CDR1 SGHNT and CDR2 YYREEE (reference sequence).

The chain couples TRBV11-2 to TRBJ2-5; D is possibly TRBD2 (5 bases). Trimming removed 1 base from V and 4 bases from J, with 13 bases in between. The length of the CDR3 is 15 residues. Germline values: CDR1 SGHAT, CDR2 FQNNGV. The CDR3 nucleotides are TGTGCCAGCAGCTTAGGGACTGACTGGCGAGAGACCCAGTACTTC. This sequence encodes CASSLGTDWRETQYF.

The chain recombines TRBV5-1 with TRBJ2-3; either TRBD1 or TRBD2 may supply D (5 bases each). The CDR3 sequence is 12 residues long. The germline V gene has CDR1 SGHRS and CDR2 YFSETQ. Trimming removed 5 bases at V and 1 base at J, with 5 bases between. The CDR3 coding sequence is TGCGCCAGCAGGGGGGGCACAGATACGCAGTATTTT. Translating it yields CASRGGTDTQYF.

The chain combines TRBV2 with TRBJ1-5; 7 bases map to TRBD1. Looked up from germline, CDR1 is SNHLY and CDR2 is FYNNEI. V was clipped by 7 bases and J by 0 bases; unmatched bases: 12. CDR3 length: 17 residues. The CDR3 DNA follows: TGTGCCAGCACTTTCCGACAGGGCAGTTATAGCAATCAGCCCCAGCATTTT. Its protein product is CASTFRQGSYSNQPQHF.

The V call is TRBV6-5, the J call TRBJ1-2; 8 positions agree with TRBD1. CDR1 MNHEY and CDR2 SVGAGI come from the germline V gene. V was clipped by 2 bases and J by 7 bases; unmatched bases: 6. CDR3 size: 14 residues. The CDR3 sequence is CASSYTLGQGGYTF. CDR3 sequence (DNA): TGTGCCAGCAGTTACACACTTGGACAGGGTGGCTACACCTTC.

This chain joins TRBV6-1 and TRBJ2-5; 9 nucleotides match TRBD1. Germline assignment: CDR1 MNHNS and CDR2 SASEGT. This CDR3 has 15 residues. The V segment lost 2 bases and the J segment 4 bases; nucleotides outside the gene matches: 5. As DNA, the CDR3 is TGTGCCAGCAGTGAACGGGACAGGGTAGGAGAGACCCAGTACTTC. Translation: CASSERDRVGETQYF.

The chain combines TRBV10-3 with TRBJ2-2; TRBD2 agrees at 8 bases. The CDR3 extends over 14 amino acids. Germline lookup yields CDR1 ENHRY and CDR2 SYGVKD. With V trimmed by 7 bases and J by 4 bases, 5 bases remained unmatched. CDR3 bases: TGTGCCATCACCGCCGGGGGGGCCACCGGGGAGCTGTTTTTT. It codes for CAITAGGATGELFF.

The gene calls are TRBV5-1 and TRBJ1-6, with TRBD1 as a possible D gene (5 bases). The germline V gene encodes CDR1 SGHRS and CDR2 YFSETQ. This CDR3 is built from 13 residues. Trimming cost V 0 bases and J 7 bases, with 5 bases left between them. The CDR3 DNA reads as TGCGCCAGCAGCTTGGGGGGCAATTCACCCCTCCACTTT. Encoded protein: CASSLGGNSPLHF. Full variable domain (remainder filled in from reference TRBV5-1 and TRBJ1-6): KAGVTQTPRYLIKTRGQQVTLSCSPISGHRSVSWYQQTPGQGLQFLFEYFSETQRNKGNFPGRFSGRQFSNSRSEMNVSTLELGDSALYLCASSLGGNSPLHFGNGTRLTVT.